Shown below are 20 T cell receptor beta chains from a single sample sequenced in a study of vaccination and CD4 T cells after COVID-19. Treatment: 10-day PBMC culture with coronavirus spike peptide pools or control peptides (ViraFEST assay). Sequenced with the Oncomine TCR Beta short-read assay was DNA taken from cultured CD4+ T cells. Each CDR3 protein is one row after TCRdb ran MiXCR on the PCR reads. The table records 14,000 or so distinct CDR3 sequences, about 55% of them present only once. No antigen is known for these receptors. Material for sequencing was CD4+ T cells from blood, cultured in vitro. The receptors were sampled from a human donor who had recovered from COVID-19.

This chain links TRBV20-1 with TRBJ1-2; D is unclear. V was shortened by 3 bases and J by 0 bases, with 8 bases between the two germline ends. The CDR3 length is 13 residues. Germline V gene lookup returns CDR1 DFQATT and CDR2 SNEGSKA (reference sequence). The DNA of the CDR3 is TGCAGTGCTAGTGGCAGATCTAACTATGGCTACACCTTC. Its protein is CSASGRSNYGYTF.

The rearrangement uses TRBV4-2 and TRBJ1-6; 8 bases are a match to TRBD1. Germline CDR1 LGHNA, CDR2 YNFKEQ. The CDR3 has 18 amino acids. With 0 bases clipped from V and 10 bases from J, the junction kept 14 bases outside the gene matches. CDR3 sequence (DNA): TGTGCCAGCAGCCAAGATCTTCACACCGGGACAGGAGGCTCACCCCTCCACTTT. Encoded protein: CASSQDLHTGTGGSPLHF.

In its sample, this clonotype is medium-sized. This rearrangement joins TRBV18 to TRBJ2-3, with no clear D. The germline V gene has CDR1 KGHSH and CDR2 LQKENI. This CDR3 has 13 residues. V was pared by 0 bases and J by 2 bases, with 3 bases between. For the CDR3, the DNA is TGTGCCAGCTCACCACCGTTCACAGATACGCAGTATTTT. Translation gives CASSPPFTDTQYF.

This chain joins TRBV21-1 and TRBJ1-3; the listed D gene, TRBD1, was not tested against the DNA. TRBV21-1 represents a pseudogene. The CDR3 is 17 residues long. This chain's CDR3 is CASSKGPGPKTGNTIYF. CDR3 DNA sequence: TGTGCCAGCAGCAAAGGGCCGGGACCCAAGACAGGAAACACCATATATTTT.

The CDR3 DNA follows: TGTGCCAGCAGGGGACCTCGCTCTGGGGCCAACGTCCTGACTTTC. Amino acids: CASRGPRSGANVLTF. This chain connects TRBV11-2 to TRBJ2-6; D may correspond to TRBD1 or TRBD2 (5 bases each). Trimming took off 6 bases at V and 0 bases at J, with 9 bases between the two ends. Germline CDR1 and CDR2: SGHAT and FQNNGV. The CDR3 spans 15 residues.

The rearrangement joins TRBV20-1 to TRBJ1-3, with TRBD1 matching 9 bases. Germline CDR1 reads DFQATT; CDR2 reads SNEGSKA (reference sequence). The CDR3 runs to 15 residues. V shed 4 bases and J 2 bases; nucleotides not matched to a gene: 6. Here the CDR3 reads CSAKPGTGPGNTIYF. The CDR3 coding sequence is TGCAGTGCTAAACCCGGGACAGGGCCTGGAAACACCATATATTTT.

This clonotype turned up a few times. At one end, the junction sequence differs from germline, possibly due to a read error. The V and J genes are TRBV10-3 and TRBJ2-1; D is undetermined. Germline V gives CDR1 ENHRY, CDR2 SYGVKD. This CDR3 region has 16 residues. The CDR3 spells CASSYPSGKLYNEQFF. Written as DNA, the CDR3 is TGTGCCAGCAGTTACCCATCAGGCAAGCTCTACAATGAGCAGTTCTTC.

This clonotype came up a few times. This rearrangement joins TRBV7-9 to TRBJ1-5; no definite D call. Trimming stripped 0 bases from V and 5 bases from J, with 2 bases between. The germline CDR1 and CDR2 sequences are SEHNR and FQNEAQ (reference sequence). The CDR3 has 12 amino acids. As DNA, the CDR3 is TGTGCCAGCAGCTTAGCGGATCAGCCCCAGCATTTT. Its protein product is CASSLADQPQHF.

In this sample, this clonotype turned up a few times. The chain is built from TRBV6-5 and TRBJ1-2, with a weak D call TRBD1 (5 bases). The CDR3 is made up of 15 amino acids. V lost 2 bases, J lost 2 bases, and 12 bases lay in between. Per germline, CDR1 MNHEY and CDR2 SVGAGI. CDR3 nucleotides: TGTGCCAGCAGTTACCCCGGGACGGCCAACTATGGCTACACCTTC. Translated, it gives CASSYPGTANYGYTF.

This rearrangement joins TRBV20-1 to TRBJ2-5; TRBD2 might be the D (6 bases). The V gene lost 1 base and the J gene lost 3 bases, with 9 bases spanning the gap. Germline CDR1 is DFQATT and CDR2 is SNEGSKA (reference sequence). The CDR3 runs to 13 residues. CDR3 amino acids: CSARVPGEETQYF. The CDR3 nucleotides are TGCAGTGCTAGAGTCCCGGGAGAAGAGACCCAGTACTTC.

The V call is TRBV11-3, the J call TRBJ2-7; 12 bases are shared with TRBD1. Germline V lookup: CDR1 SGHNT, CDR2 YENEEA. The CDR3 runs 15 residues. Losses at the gene ends were 6 bases for V and 0 bases for J; bases not matched to a gene: 3. The chain's CDR3 is CASRGQGAPSYEQYF. DNA for the CDR3: TGTGCCAGCAGGGGACAGGGGGCCCCCTCCTACGAGCAGTACTTC.

V is TRBV7-6 and J is TRBJ2-1, with D possibly matching TRBD1 (6 bases). Germline CDR1 SGHVS, CDR2 FNYEAQ. V lost 5 bases and J lost 0, with 8 bases in between. The CDR3 has 14 residues. This CDR3 reads CASSQTGSYNEQFF. Written as DNA, the CDR3 is TGTGCCAGCAGCCAGACAGGCTCCTACAATGAGCAGTTCTTC.

The chain has TRBV9 and TRBJ2-5; 14 positions match TRBD2. This CDR3 spans 17 amino acids. Trimming cost V 0 bases and J 5 bases; bases outside gene matches: 6. The germline gives CDR1 SGDLS, CDR2 YYNGEE. The chain's CDR3 is CASSVGLAGGPEETQYF. CDR3 nucleotide sequence: TGTGCCAGCAGCGTAGGACTAGCGGGGGGGCCGGAGGAGACCCAGTACTTC.

This chain uses TRBV7-2 with TRBJ1-2; D unclear. From germline, CDR1 is SGHTA and CDR2 FQGNSA. Trimming removed 1 base at V and 4 bases at J, with 13 bases between. This CDR3 has 15 amino acids. The CDR3 protein is CASSLDVFVAYGYTF. The DNA of the CDR3 is TGTGCCAGCAGCTTAGACGTATTTGTGGCCTATGGCTACACCTTC.

This chain links TRBV7-9 with TRBJ1-4; D unresolved. Germline loops: CDR1 SEHNR, CDR2 FQNEAQ (reference sequence). Deletions cut 5 bases from V and 4 bases from J, with 11 bases between. The CDR3 runs to 14 residues. The CDR3 nucleotides are TGTGCCAGCAGCCCCATTAGCGGTAATGAAAAACTGTTTTTT. This sequence encodes CASSPISGNEKLFF.

This chain links TRBV6-1 with TRBJ2-5, with a tentative D call TRBD2 (6 bases). The germline V gene has CDR1 MNHNS and CDR2 SASEGT. This CDR3 has 13 residues. Trimming removed 5 bases from V and 5 bases from J, with 12 bases in between. CDR3 nucleotide sequence: TGTGCCAGCAGTAGAAACAGCGGGGAGACCCAGTACTTC. Protein product: CASSRNSGETQYF.

J is TRBJ2-7 and V is TRBV6-1; 8 bases fit TRBD2. There are 15 residues in the CDR3. Germline V lookup: CDR1 MNHNS, CDR2 SASEGT. V lost 2 bases to trimming and J lost 7 bases; unmatched junction nucleotides: 10. The CDR3 is CASSEPGSGVREQYF. CDR3 nucleotide sequence: TGTGCCAGCAGTGAACCGGGTAGCGGGGTGAGGGAGCAGTACTTC.

V usage is TRBV18 and J usage is TRBJ2-1, with 8 bases lining up with TRBD1. Trimming removed 4 bases from V and 5 bases from J; junction bases left unmatched: 10. The CDR3 consists of 16 residues. Germline V gene lookup returns CDR1 KGHSH and CDR2 LQKENI. In DNA, the CDR3 is TGTGCCAGCTCACTGATAGGACAGGGTGGCAACAATGAGCAGTTCTTC. Residues: CASSLIGQGGNNEQFF.

The chain couples TRBV28 to TRBJ2-5, with TRBD2 matching over 12 bases. The germline V gene encodes CDR1 MDHEN and CDR2 SYDVKM. The CDR3 totals 14 residues. The ends lost 6 bases at V and 4 bases at J; junction bases unmatched: 3. The CDR3 loop is CASRLAGGIETQYF. DNA of the CDR3: TGTGCCAGCAGGCTAGCGGGGGGGATAGAGACCCAGTACTTC.

V and J are TRBV10-3 and TRBJ2-7, with a possible D match to TRBD2 (6 bases). Germline loops: CDR1 ENHRY, CDR2 SYGVKD. V was trimmed by 7 bases and J by 9 bases, leaving 16 bases between them. The CDR3 contains 12 residues. CDR3: CAIMGGGNGQYF. CDR3 sequence (DNA): TGTGCCATCATGGGGGGTGGAAACGGGCAGTACTTC.